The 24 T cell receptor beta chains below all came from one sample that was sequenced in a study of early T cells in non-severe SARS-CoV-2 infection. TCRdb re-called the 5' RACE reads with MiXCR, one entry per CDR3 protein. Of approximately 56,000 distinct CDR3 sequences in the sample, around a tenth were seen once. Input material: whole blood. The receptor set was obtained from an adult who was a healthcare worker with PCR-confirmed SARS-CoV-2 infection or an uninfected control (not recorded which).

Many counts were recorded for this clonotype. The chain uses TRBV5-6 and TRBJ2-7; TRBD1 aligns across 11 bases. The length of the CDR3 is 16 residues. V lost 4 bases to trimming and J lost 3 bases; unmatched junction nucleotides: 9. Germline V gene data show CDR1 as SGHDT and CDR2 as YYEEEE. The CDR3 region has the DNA TGTGCCAGCAGCGCCTCCGGGACAGGGGGTCTCTACGAGCAGTACTTC. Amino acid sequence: CASSASGTGGLYEQYF.

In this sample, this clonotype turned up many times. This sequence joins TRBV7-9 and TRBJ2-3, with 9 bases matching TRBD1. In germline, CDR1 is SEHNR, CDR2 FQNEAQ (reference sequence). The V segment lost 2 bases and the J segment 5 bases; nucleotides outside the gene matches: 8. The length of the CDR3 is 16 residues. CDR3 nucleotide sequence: TGTGCCAGCAGCTTATACAGGGGGCAGGAGGAAGATACGCAGTATTTT. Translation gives CASSLYRGQEEDTQYF. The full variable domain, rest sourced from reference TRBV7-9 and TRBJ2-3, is DTGVSQNPRHKITKRGQNVTFRCDPISEHNRLYWYRQTLGQGPEFLTYFQNEAQLEKSRLLSDRFSAERPKGSFSTLEIQRTEQGDSAMYLCASSLYRGQEEDTQYFGPGTRLTVL.

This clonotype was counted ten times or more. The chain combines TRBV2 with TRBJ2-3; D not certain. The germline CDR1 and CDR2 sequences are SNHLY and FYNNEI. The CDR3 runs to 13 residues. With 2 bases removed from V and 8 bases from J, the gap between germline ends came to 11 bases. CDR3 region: CASSERAGGTQYF. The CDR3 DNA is TGTGCCAGCAGTGAAAGGGCAGGTGGTACGCAGTATTTT.

CDR3: CASSQYSGRSYYGYTF. For the CDR3, the DNA is TGTGCCAGCAGCCAATACTCAGGCAGGAGTTACTATGGCTACACCTTC. The chain has TRBV3-1 and TRBJ1-2; D ambiguous. V lost 2 bases to trimming and J lost 3 bases, with 16 bases between them. The CDR3 contains 16 residues. Germline CDR1 LGHDT, CDR2 YNNKEL (reference sequence).

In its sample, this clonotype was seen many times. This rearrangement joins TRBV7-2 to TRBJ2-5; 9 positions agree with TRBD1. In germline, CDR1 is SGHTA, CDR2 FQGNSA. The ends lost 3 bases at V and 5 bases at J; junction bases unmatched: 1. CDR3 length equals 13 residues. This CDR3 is CASSLDRGETQYF. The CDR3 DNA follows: TGTGCCAGCAGCTTGGACAGGGGCGAGACCCAGTACTTC.

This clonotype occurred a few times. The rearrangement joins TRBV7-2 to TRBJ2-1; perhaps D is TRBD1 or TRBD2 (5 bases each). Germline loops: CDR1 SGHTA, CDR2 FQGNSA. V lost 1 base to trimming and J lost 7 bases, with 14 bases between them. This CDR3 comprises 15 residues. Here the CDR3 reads CASSLVIGAGNEQFF. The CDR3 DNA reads TGTGCCAGCAGCTTAGTGATAGGGGCGGGTAATGAGCAGTTCTTC.

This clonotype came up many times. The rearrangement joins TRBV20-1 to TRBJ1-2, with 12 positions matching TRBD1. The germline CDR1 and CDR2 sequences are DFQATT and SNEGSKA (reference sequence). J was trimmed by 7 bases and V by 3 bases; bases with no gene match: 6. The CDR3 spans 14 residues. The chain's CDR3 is CSARAGTGGSGYTF. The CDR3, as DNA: TGCAGTGCTAGGGCCGGGACAGGGGGCTCTGGCTACACCTTC.

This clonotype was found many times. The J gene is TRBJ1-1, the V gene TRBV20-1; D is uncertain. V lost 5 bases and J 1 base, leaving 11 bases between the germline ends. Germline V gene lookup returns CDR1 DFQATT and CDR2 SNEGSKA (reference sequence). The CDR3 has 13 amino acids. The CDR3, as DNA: TGCAGTGCTCCACCGTGGGGGAACACTGAAGCTTTCTTT. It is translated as CSAPPWGNTEAFF.

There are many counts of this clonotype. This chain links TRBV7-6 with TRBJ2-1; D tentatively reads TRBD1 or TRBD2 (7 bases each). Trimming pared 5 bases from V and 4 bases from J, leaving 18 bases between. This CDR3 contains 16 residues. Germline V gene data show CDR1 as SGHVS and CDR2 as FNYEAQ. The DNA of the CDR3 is TGTGCCAGCAGCGGGGGAGGGACAGTTCGGTACAATGAGCAGTTCTTC. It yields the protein CASSGGGTVRYNEQFF.

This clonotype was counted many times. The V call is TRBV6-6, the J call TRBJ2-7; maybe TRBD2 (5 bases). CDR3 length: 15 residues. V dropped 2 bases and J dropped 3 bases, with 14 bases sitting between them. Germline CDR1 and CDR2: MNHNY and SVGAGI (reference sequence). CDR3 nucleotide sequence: TGTGCCAGCAGTTACGTCGCGGACTCTGACTACGAGCAGTACTTC. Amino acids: CASSYVADSDYEQYF.

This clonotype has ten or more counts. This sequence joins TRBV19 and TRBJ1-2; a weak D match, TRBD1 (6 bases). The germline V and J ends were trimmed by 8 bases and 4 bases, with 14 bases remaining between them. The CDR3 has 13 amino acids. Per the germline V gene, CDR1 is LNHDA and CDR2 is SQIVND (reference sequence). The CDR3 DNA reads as TGTGCCAGTCAGACAGGCGGACGCTATGGCTACACCTTC. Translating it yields CASQTGGRYGYTF.

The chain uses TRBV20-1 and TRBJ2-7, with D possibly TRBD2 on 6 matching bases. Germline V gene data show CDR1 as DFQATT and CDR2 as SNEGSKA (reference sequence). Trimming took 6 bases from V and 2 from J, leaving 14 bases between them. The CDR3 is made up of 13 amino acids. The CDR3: CSARLANTYEQYF. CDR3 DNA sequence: TGCAGTGCCCGTCTAGCGAACACCTACGAGCAGTACTTC.

This CDR3 is CAISEYRTRRAFF. The CDR3 nucleotides read TGTGCCATCAGTGAGTATCGAACCCGGCGAGCTTTCTTT. The chain couples TRBV10-3 to TRBJ1-1; D unresolved. The CDR3 has 13 amino acids. V was pared by 1 base and J by 10 bases, with 13 bases between. The germline V gene has CDR1 ENHRY and CDR2 SYGVKD.

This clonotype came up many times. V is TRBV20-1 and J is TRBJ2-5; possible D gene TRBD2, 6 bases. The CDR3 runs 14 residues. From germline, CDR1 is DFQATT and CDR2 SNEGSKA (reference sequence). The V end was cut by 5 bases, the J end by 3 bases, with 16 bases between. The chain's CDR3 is CSAFLASVEETQYF. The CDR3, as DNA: TGCAGTGCTTTCTTGGCTAGCGTGGAAGAGACCCAGTACTTC.

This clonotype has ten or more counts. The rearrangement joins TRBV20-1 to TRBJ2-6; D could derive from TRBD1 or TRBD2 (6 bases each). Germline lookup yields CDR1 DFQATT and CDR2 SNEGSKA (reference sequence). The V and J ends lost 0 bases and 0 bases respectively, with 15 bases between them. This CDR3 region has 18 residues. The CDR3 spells CSARDRGAQSSGANVLTF. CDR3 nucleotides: TGCAGTGCTAGAGATAGGGGGGCTCAGAGCTCTGGGGCCAACGTCCTGACTTTC.

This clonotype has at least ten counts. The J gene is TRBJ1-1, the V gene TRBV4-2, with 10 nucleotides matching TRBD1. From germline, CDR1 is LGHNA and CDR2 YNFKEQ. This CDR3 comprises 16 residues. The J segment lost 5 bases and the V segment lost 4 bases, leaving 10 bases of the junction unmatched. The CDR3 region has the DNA TGTGCCAGCAGCCTGTCCCCGGGACAGGGGACGACTGAAGCTTTCTTT. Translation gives CASSLSPGQGTTEAFF.

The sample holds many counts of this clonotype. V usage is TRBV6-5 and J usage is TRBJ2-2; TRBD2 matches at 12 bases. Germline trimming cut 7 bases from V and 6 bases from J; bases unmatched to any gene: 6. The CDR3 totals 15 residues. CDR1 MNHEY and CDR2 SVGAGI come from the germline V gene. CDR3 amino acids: CASISSSGGAGELFF. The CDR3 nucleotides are TGTGCCAGCATTTCCTCTAGCGGGGGGGCCGGGGAGCTGTTTTTT.

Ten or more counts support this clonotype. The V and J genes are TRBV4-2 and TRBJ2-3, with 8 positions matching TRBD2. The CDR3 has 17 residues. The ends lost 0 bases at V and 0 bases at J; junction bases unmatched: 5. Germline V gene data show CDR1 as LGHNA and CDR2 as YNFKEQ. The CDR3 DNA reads TGTGCCAGCAGCCAAGATTGGCGGGGGGCGAGCACAGATACGCAGTATTTT. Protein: CASSQDWRGASTDTQYF.

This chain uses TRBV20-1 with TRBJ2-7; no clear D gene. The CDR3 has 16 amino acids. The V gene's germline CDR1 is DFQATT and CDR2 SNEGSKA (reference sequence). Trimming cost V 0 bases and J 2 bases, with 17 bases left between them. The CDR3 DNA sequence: TGCAGTGCTAGAGATCACGGCACAGCTAAAACCTACGAGCAGTACTTC. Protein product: CSARDHGTAKTYEQYF.

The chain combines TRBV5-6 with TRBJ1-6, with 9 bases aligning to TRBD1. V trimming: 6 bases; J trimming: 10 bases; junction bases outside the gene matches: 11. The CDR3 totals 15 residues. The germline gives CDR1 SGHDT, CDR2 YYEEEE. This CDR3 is CASTIVGQGKSPLHF. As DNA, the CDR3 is TGTGCCAGCACCATCGTTGGACAGGGGAAATCACCCCTCCACTTT.

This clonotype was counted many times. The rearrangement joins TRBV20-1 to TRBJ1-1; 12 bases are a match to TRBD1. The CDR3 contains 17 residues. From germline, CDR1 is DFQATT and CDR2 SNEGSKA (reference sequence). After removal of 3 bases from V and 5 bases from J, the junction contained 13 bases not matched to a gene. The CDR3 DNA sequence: TGCAGTGCTAGCCGACCGGGACAGGGGGCCGCGGGAACTGAAGCTTTCTTT. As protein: CSASRPGQGAAGTEAFF.

The CDR3: CASSYSFLGLKNEQYF. The CDR3, as DNA: TGTGCCAGCAGTTACTCGTTTCTGGGGTTGAAGAACGAGCAGTACTTC. V and J are TRBV6-5 and TRBJ2-7; no reliable D call. Germline V lookup: CDR1 MNHEY, CDR2 SVGAGI. V lost 0 bases and J lost 5, with 17 bases in between. The CDR3 length is 16 residues.

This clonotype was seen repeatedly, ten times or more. The CDR3 DNA reads TGCAGTGCTAGACCCAGACAGGGGTTTTATACGCAGTATTTT. Translation: CSARPRQGFYTQYF. This chain joins TRBV20-1 and TRBJ2-3; 8 bases line up with TRBD1. After removal of 2 bases from V and 7 bases from J, the junction contained 8 bases not matched to a gene. The CDR3 consists of 14 residues. Per germline, CDR1 DFQATT and CDR2 SNEGSKA (reference sequence).

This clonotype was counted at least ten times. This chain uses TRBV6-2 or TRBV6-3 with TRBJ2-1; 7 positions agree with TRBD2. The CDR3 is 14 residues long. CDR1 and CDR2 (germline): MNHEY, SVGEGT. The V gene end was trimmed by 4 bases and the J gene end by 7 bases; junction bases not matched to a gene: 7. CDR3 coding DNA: TGTGCCAGCAGTTCGGGCGGGAGTAGGAATGAGCAGTTCTTC. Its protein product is CASSSGGSRNEQFF.